A selection of T cell receptor beta chains follows, all from one sample in a study of metastatic and nonmetastatic thyroid tumors. TCRdb redid the clone calls on the PCR reads using MiXCR. The profile shows 3,000 to 4,500 clones, roughly a third of them singletons. The sample consisted of adjacent normal tissue. The receptors were gathered from a female donor with papillary thyroid cancer or a benign thyroid nodule (not recorded which). Some clones in this sample may be carry-over from other donors' samples. The CDR3 runs from the conserved cysteine through the conserved F or W. D genes are given only for firm matches. The listing skips clone size in some rows; elsewhere it reads once, few, many or a size class.

V gene: TRBV18
D gene: TRBD2
J gene: TRBJ2-5
clone size: medium-sized
CDR3 DNA: TGTGCCAGCTCACCCACGGGACTAGCGGGAGAGACCCAGTACTTC
CDR3 protein: CASSPTGLAGETQYF

V gene: TRBV11-2
D gene: -
J gene: TRBJ1-1
clone size: -
CDR3 DNA: TGTGCCAGCAGCTCGCGTACGGAAGCTTTCTTT
CDR3 protein: CASSSRTEAFF

V gene: TRBV12-3/TRBV12-4
D gene: -
J gene: TRBJ1-4
clone size: medium-sized
CDR3 DNA: TGTGCCAGCAGTTTCGGGCCTAGTGGCAGGGGAATTGAAAAACTGTTTTTT
CDR3 protein: CASSFGPSGRGIEKLFF

V gene: TRBV11-2
D gene: -
J gene: TRBJ2-7
clone size: few
CDR3 DNA: TGTGCCAGCAGCTTAGTCGAGGGGCGCTACGAGCAGTACTTC
CDR3 protein: CASSLVEGRYEQYF

V gene: TRBV2
D gene: TRBD1
J gene: TRBJ2-7
clone size: few
CDR3 DNA: TGTGCCAGCAGTGAAAATTACAGGGGGTCTGGGGAGCAGTACTTC
CDR3 protein: CASSENYRGSGEQYF

V gene: TRBV12-3/TRBV12-4
D gene: -
J gene: TRBJ2-7
clone size: few
CDR3 DNA: TGTGCCAGCAGTTTCGACCTCTACGAGCAGTACTTC
CDR3 protein: CASSFDLYEQYF

V gene: TRBV7-3
D gene: -
J gene: TRBJ2-1
clone size: large
CDR3 DNA: TGTGCCAGCAGCTTAACTAGGGATAGTGGGACCAAGTTCTTC
CDR3 protein: CASSLTRDSGTKFF

V gene: TRBV9
D gene: -
J gene: TRBJ2-2
clone size: -
CDR3 DNA: TGTGCCAGCAGCCCCAAGCAGAACACCGGGGAGCTGTTTTTT
CDR3 protein: CASSPKQNTGELFF

V gene: TRBV12-3/TRBV12-4
D gene: -
J gene: TRBJ2-2
clone size: -
CDR3 DNA: TGTGCCAGCAGTTGGGGGATACTAGTTGGCGAGGGGAGCGGGGAGCTGTTTTTT
CDR3 protein: CASSWGILVGEGSGELFF

V gene: TRBV30
D gene: -
J gene: TRBJ2-7
clone size: -
CDR3 DNA: TGTGCCTGGAGTCGAGGCGTTCAGCAGTACTTC
CDR3 protein: CAWSRGVQQYF

V gene: TRBV11-2
D gene: -
J gene: TRBJ2-5
clone size: medium-sized
CDR3 DNA: TGTGCCAGCAGCTTAAGGGTAGGGACCCAGTACTTC
CDR3 protein: CASSLRVGTQYF

V gene: TRBV5-1
D gene: TRBD1
J gene: TRBJ1-2
clone size: many
CDR3 DNA: TGCGCCAGCAGCACAGGGGCCAGCGTAGGTGGCTACACCTTC
CDR3 protein: CASSTGASVGGYTF

V gene: TRBV7-6
D gene: TRBD2
J gene: TRBJ2-5
clone size: -
CDR3 DNA: TGTGCCAGCAGCTCCAACGCGGGACTAGCGGGAGAAGAGACCCAGTACTTC
CDR3 protein: CASSSNAGLAGEETQYF

V gene: TRBV2
D gene: TRBD2
J gene: TRBJ2-1
clone size: large
CDR3 DNA: TGTGCCAGCAGGACCGGGACTAGCGTTTATGAGCAGTTCTTC
CDR3 protein: CASRTGTSVYEQFF

V gene: TRBV6-2/TRBV6-3
D gene: TRBD1
J gene: TRBJ2-1
clone size: -
CDR3 DNA: TGTGCCAGCAGACCGCCGGGACAGGGGGCGCGCGGTGAGCAGTTCTTC
CDR3 protein: CASRPPGQGARGEQFF

V gene: TRBV20-1
D gene: -
J gene: TRBJ1-6
clone size: -
CDR3 DNA: TGCAGCTCTATCCGGGTGGTCCCGAGCTCCTATAATTCACCCCTCCACTTT
CDR3 protein: CSSIRVVPSSYNSPLHF

V gene: TRBV5-1
D gene: -
J gene: TRBJ1-2
clone size: -
CDR3 DNA: TGCGCCAGCAGCCCGGACCGAGACTATGGCTACACCTTC
CDR3 protein: CASSPDRDYGYTF

V gene: TRBV9
D gene: TRBD2
J gene: TRBJ2-7
clone size: -
CDR3 DNA: TGTGCCAGCAGCGTAACTAGCGGAACCTACGAGCAGTACTTC
CDR3 protein: CASSVTSGTYEQYF

V gene: TRBV10-1
D gene: -
J gene: TRBJ2-1
clone size: few
CDR3 DNA: TGCGCCAGCAGTTTATCGAGCCTGGAGCAGTTCTTC
CDR3 protein: CASSLSSLEQFF

V gene: TRBV28
D gene: -
J gene: TRBJ1-1
clone size: -
CDR3 DNA: TGTGCCAGCAGTCCCCTCGGGGGTGAAGCTTTCTTT
CDR3 protein: CASSPLGGEAFF

V gene: TRBV3-1
D gene: -
J gene: TRBJ2-3
clone size: -
CDR3 DNA: TGTGCGAGCTGGTCCCGCACAGATACGCAGTATTTT
CDR3 protein: CASWSRTDTQYF

V gene: TRBV5-6
D gene: -
J gene: TRBJ1-2
clone size: -
CDR3 DNA: TGTGCCAGCAGTTTTGGTCGGTTCGGCGGAGATTATGGCTACACCTTC
CDR3 protein: CASSFGRFGGDYGYTF

V gene: TRBV11-1
D gene: TRBD1
J gene: TRBJ2-7
clone size: -
CDR3 DNA: TGTGCCAGCAGACGAGACAGGGCTTCCTACGAGCAGTACTTC
CDR3 protein: CASRRDRASYEQYF

V gene: TRBV24-1
D gene: -
J gene: TRBJ1-1
clone size: few
CDR3 DNA: TGTGCCACCAGTGCGGGGAACACTGAAGCTTTCTTT
CDR3 protein: CATSAGNTEAFF

V gene: TRBV7-2
D gene: -
J gene: TRBJ1-4
clone size: few
CDR3 DNA: TGTGCCAGCAGCCCGACCCGGACGGTCTTAGAAAAACTGTTTTTT
CDR3 protein: CASSPTRTVLEKLFF